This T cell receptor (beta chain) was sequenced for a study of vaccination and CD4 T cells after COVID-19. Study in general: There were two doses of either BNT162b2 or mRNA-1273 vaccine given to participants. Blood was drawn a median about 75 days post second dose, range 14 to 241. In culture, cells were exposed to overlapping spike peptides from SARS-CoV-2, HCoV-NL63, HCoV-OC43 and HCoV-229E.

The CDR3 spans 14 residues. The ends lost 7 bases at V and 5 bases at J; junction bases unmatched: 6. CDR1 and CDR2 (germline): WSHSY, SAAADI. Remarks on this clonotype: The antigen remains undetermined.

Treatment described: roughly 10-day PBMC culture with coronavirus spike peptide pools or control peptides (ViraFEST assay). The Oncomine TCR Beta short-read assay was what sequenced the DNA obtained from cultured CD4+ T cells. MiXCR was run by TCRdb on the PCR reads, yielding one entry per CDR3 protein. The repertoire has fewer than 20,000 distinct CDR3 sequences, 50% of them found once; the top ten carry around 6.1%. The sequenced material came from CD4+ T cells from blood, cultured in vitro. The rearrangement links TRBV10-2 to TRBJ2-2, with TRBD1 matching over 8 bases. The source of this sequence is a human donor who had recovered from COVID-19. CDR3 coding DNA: TGCGCCAGCATCTTGGGACAGGTGACCGGGGAGCTGTTTTTT. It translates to CASILGQVTGELFF.